This entry concerns a single T cell receptor beta chain. Its antigen specificity is not known. Per-base qualities were not stored, and no clone one base away is much larger. Germline trimming amounts to 1 base on V and 7 bases on J, with 13 as the count of junction bases outside the gene matches. The CDR3 holds 16 amino acids from the cysteine to the phenylalanine. The entry retains the CDR3 DNA only, 48 bases that are in frame from base 1. CDR1 is given as MNHEY and CDR2 as SMNVEV, both from the germline V gene (reference sequence). This entry comes from a study of T cell changes during pregnancy in multiple sclerosis (dated by TCRdb to 2018 to 2020). Regarding the study in general: The study examined how the T cell repertoire changed over the course of pregnancy in women with multiple sclerosis.

Receptors were amplified or captured by the immunoSEQ multiplex PCR assay. Entries here come from immuneACCESS through TCRdb and include only in-frame sequences with V and J called. Some clones fail to appear in such tables; in the studies checked, an unresolved V gene covers under half of the shortfall, and the cause of the remainder is unknown. The sample table records approximately 64,000 clones; about 90% of these occur just once. Roughly 2.2% of the sample is held by the ten biggest clonotypes. This TCR was recovered from a female donor in good health, enrolled as a control in a pregnancy study. This sample comprised peripheral blood, obtained in the second trimester of pregnancy. The rearrangement combines TRBV27 with TRBJ2-7, with TRBD2 matching 7 junction bases. The CDR3 loop reads CASSLYLGGRSDEQYF. The DNA sequence reads TGTGCCAGCAGTTTATATTTGGGCGGGAGATCGGATGAGCAGTACTTC.